Reported below is one TCR beta chain. Its antigen has not been determined. No base-level quality is on record; no much larger clone is a single base apart. The source of the sample is a study of shared clonotypes between healthy human individuals (dated by TCRdb to 2020 to 2021). Study-wide context: A few men and two women, aged 18 to 49 years, made up the cohort. For each donor, CD4 naive and CD4 memory were each given three plates, CD8 naive was given two plates, and CD8 memory was given one plate. To estimate repertoire size and how much clonotype sharing occurs between individuals, the study deeply sequenced the blood TCR repertoires of five healthy adults. Different laboratories and diverse techniques were used to prepare libraries and sequence TCR repertoires, to increase sequencing depth and limit assay-specific biases. Each donor's leukapheresis produced roughly between roughly 0.94 and 9.5 billion PBMCs.

The CDR3 contains 12 residues, cysteine and phenylalanine counted. Only CDR3 DNA is held: 36 bases, read in frame from base 1. CDR1 GTSNPN and CDR2 SVGIG are derived from the germline V gene (reference sequence). V drops 4 bases and J drops 7 bases, leaving 12 bases in between. General findings and caveats noted by the study authors: Sampling was limited to blood, and TCR repertoires in tissue likely differ from TCR repertoires in blood. Larger estimated clonotype richness was generally found for naive subsets than for memory subsets. Clonotypes shared by all four sorted-subset donors showed higher generation probabilities than non-shared clonotypes. Sharing across a few donors was observed for around 5% of naive CD4, around 3.5% of naive CD8, roughly 2.4% of memory CD4, and about 0.38% of memory CD8 clonotypes. Incomplete sequencing was indicated by rarefaction of sorted-subset datasets, despite the large sequencing depth. Because the study included only a small number of donors, the genetic and exposure-history diversity represented was limited. Pairwise subsampling indicated that sequencing depth was expected to affect the degree of clonotype sharing among donors.

TCR CDR3 regions were amplified from genomic DNA by multiplex PCR using the deep immunoSEQ assay. Extracted genomic DNA from each cell subset was spread evenly across all wells of several immunoSEQ 96-well plates, with each plate serving as a replicate. For sorted subsets, each replicate PCR was loaded with approximately 190 ng genomic DNA, equivalent to about 30,000 T cell genomes. The purified libraries were quantified using a Qubit 3.0 fluorometer, sized with a Bioanalyzer 2100, and then quantified again using the KAPA Library Quantification kit. A separate single-read 150-cycle Illumina NextSeq 550 flow cell was used to sequence each immunoSEQ 96-well plate. The authors' analysis ran thus. The immunoSEQ output contained only junctional sequences without quality scores, so filtering could not match that applied to full-length reads. Sequences were annotated with PyIR, a Python wrapper for IgBLAST v1.9, and V/J genes and CDR3 were assigned using IMGT germline references. Any read was removed if the V/J assignment was weak (E-value above 1e-6), the CDR3 was missing, or the read contained stop codons, out-of-frame junctions, or ambiguous translated residues. V3J clonotypes were defined by identical inferred V gene, J gene, and CDR3 amino acid sequence. Percentage overlap between repertoires was calculated by dividing the number of shared unique clonotypes by the size of the smaller repertoire. RTK rarefaction, the Chao1 estimator, and Recon v2.1 estimates of unobserved clonotypes were used to assess repertoire richness. Generation probabilities were computed with OLGA for all TCRbeta clonotypes obtained by the gDNA method from four donors. TCRdb provides this immuneACCESS table in a form limited to in-frame rearrangements. Some clones are lacking; in checked studies, under half of them reflect an unresolved V gene, and why the rest are absent is not known. V and J calls plus clone size are reproduced from that table; the DNA served to infer D and trimming. Within this sample are more than 1,200,000 clones, with 98% of them counted one time only. The top ten clonotypes cover about 0.34% of the sample.

The donors were healthy, HIV-negative adults with no recently reported acute infections or vaccinations. Every donor was a Caucasian adult residing in Nashville, Tennessee, USA. CD4+ T cells were enriched by magnetic negative selection, after which naive cells were positively selected on CD45RA and the negative fraction was taken as the memory subset. After blood collection by leukapheresis, PBMCs were isolated using Ficoll-Histopaque density gradient centrifugation and then cryopreserved in the vapor phase of liquid nitrogen. Analytical flow cytometry was used to check the purity and quantity of every magnetically sorted T cell population. Genomic DNA was isolated from every sorted fraction and measured by UV absorbance on a Nanodrop 2000c.

This sequence was found in a man in his thirties or forties in good health. Sequenced sample: naive CD4+ T cells sorted from blood. What the cell subset or site label conveys for this sample: CD45RA+ positively selected. The chain couples TRBV30 to TRBJ2-3; the D segment could be TRBD2, given 6 matching bases. CDR3 reads: CAWNGGAHTQYF. The nucleotide sequence is TGTGCCTGGAACGGGGGTGCCCATACGCAGTATTTT.